What follows are 8 T cell receptor beta chains derived from one specimen sequenced in a study of cytomegalovirus exposure and HLA in healthy donors. This PCR relied on a set of 60 Vbeta primers and 13 Jbeta primers. Assay: immunoSEQ multiplex PCR; the TCRdb copy retains only in-frame clones and omits some. The sample holds roughly 140,000 clones, 80% to 85% seen once. The sample comprised PBMCs. The receptors here all came from a male donor in good health and CMV-seronegative.

This sequence joins TRBV19 and TRBJ2-7; the match to TRBD1 covers 9 bases. The CDR3 has 14 amino acids. Germline CDR1 is LNHDA and CDR2 is SQIVND (reference sequence). The V and J ends lost 5 bases and 3 bases, in that order; junction bases with no gene match: 5. CDR3 loop: CASSGYRGRYEQYF. The DNA for the CDR3 is TGTGCCAGTAGTGGGTACAGGGGGCGCTACGAGCAGTACTTC.

This chain links TRBV2 with TRBJ2-1; 9 bases are a match to TRBD2. V lost 4 bases, J lost 0 bases, and 10 bases stayed unmatched. The CDR3 has 18 amino acids. Germline CDR1 and CDR2: SNHLY and FYNNEI. The chain's CDR3 is CASSGGASGEDSYNEQFF. The CDR3 nucleotides read TGTGCCAGCAGTGGTGGTGCTAGCGGGGAAGACTCCTACAATGAGCAGTTCTTC.

The J gene is TRBJ1-1, the V gene TRBV5-1; TRBD1 agrees at 10 bases. J gave up 6 bases and V 2 bases, and 10 bases lay outside the gene matches. Per the germline V gene, CDR1 is SGHRS and CDR2 is YFSETQ. The CDR3 spans 16 residues. The CDR3 protein is CASSFDRGPSTAEAFF. CDR3 nucleotides: TGCGCCAGCAGCTTTGACAGGGGGCCCTCAACGGCTGAAGCTTTCTTT.

V usage is TRBV5-6 and J usage is TRBJ2-7, with D perhaps matching TRBD1 (5 bases). V was pared by 4 bases and J by 2 bases, with 19 bases between. This CDR3 contains 16 residues. Germline V gene data show CDR1 as SGHDT and CDR2 as YYEEEE. CDR3 bases: TGTGCCAGCAGCCAGCATGTCCGACAGACCCCCTACGAGCAGTACTTC. Its translation is CASSQHVRQTPYEQYF. The full variable domain, in which reference TRBV5-6 and TRBJ2-7 provide the parts outside the CDR3, is DAGVTQSPTHLIKTRGQQVTLRCSPKSGHDTVSWYQQALGQGPQFIFQYYEEEERQRGNFPDRFSGHQFPNYSSELNVNALLLGDSALYLCASSQHVRQTPYEQYFGPGTRLTVT.

This clone has just one count. The chain joins TRBV7-3 to TRBJ2-2; 8 bases are a match to TRBD2. Germline V gene lookup returns CDR1 SGHTA and CDR2 FQGTGA. The CDR3 has 15 amino acids. The J segment lost 0 bases and the V segment lost 5 bases, leaving 2 bases of the junction unmatched. In DNA, the CDR3 is TGTGCCAGCAGCGTACTAGCGGCGAACACCGGGGAGCTGTTTTTT. It yields the protein CASSVLAANTGELFF.

The V call is TRBV6-5, the J call TRBJ2-7; 7 bases map to TRBD1. The CDR3 totals 13 residues. CDR1 MNHEY and CDR2 SVGAGI come from the germline V gene. The ends lost 4 bases at V and 4 bases at J; junction bases unmatched: 4. The CDR3: CASSWGTVYEQYF. In DNA form, the CDR3 reads TGTGCCAGCAGTTGGGGGACAGTATACGAGCAGTACTTC.

V gene TRBV5-4 combines with J gene TRBJ1-1; 7 bases match TRBD1. This CDR3 is built from 17 residues. Trimming cost V 4 bases and J 3 bases; bases outside gene matches: 15. CDR1 and CDR2 from the germline V gene are SGHNT and YYREEE (reference sequence). The CDR3 coding sequence is TGTGCCAGCAGCCCCGGTGGAGGGGGCGTGTGGGACACTGAAGCTTTCTTT. Its protein product is CASSPGGGGVWDTEAFF. The whole variable domain, remainder taken from reference TRBV5-4 and TRBJ1-1, is ETGVTQSPTHLIKTRGQQVTLRCSSQSGHNTVSWYQQALGQGPQFIFQYYREEENGRGNFPPRFSGLQFPNYSSELNVNALELDDSALYLCASSPGGGGVWDTEAFFGQGTRLTVV.

The J gene is TRBJ2-3, the V gene TRBV29-1; 8 bases are shared with TRBD1. J gave up 5 bases and V 6 bases, and 10 bases lay outside the gene matches. CDR1 SQVTM and CDR2 ANQGSEA come from the germline V gene. CDR3 length: 14 residues. This CDR3 is CSVAPQGARDTQYF. DNA of the CDR3: TGCAGCGTGGCCCCTCAGGGGGCGCGAGATACGCAGTATTTT.